This entry describes one T cell receptor beta chain. Its antigen is unidentified. The data originate from a study of CD8+ T cells in alopecia areata. The CDR3 loop spans 16 amino acids. V lost 2 bases, J lost 0 bases, and 11 bases lay in between. Per germline, CDR1 GTSNPN and CDR2 SVGIG (reference sequence). Reverse transcription of extracted RNA yielded cDNA, which provided the sequencing template. Method: immunoSEQ multiplex PCR; TCRdb's copy keeps in-frame clones and lacks some. The sample yields 150,000 to 200,000 clones, about 55% seen once. Broader study findings: The link between baseline CD8+ expansion and response remains uncertain with one nonresponder.

As for treatment: oral pan-JAK inhibitor, 5-10 mg twice daily. The starting material was CD8+ T cells sorted from blood, obtained at week 24, from a patient treated with tofacitinib. The origin of this receptor is a human donor with alopecia areata. V and J are TRBV30 and TRBJ2-6, with a weak D call TRBD1 (5 bases). This CDR3 reads CAWSKGVNSGANVLTF. Here the CDR3 DNA reads TGTGCCTGGAGTAAAGGGGTGAACTCTGGGGCCAACGTCCTGACTTTC.